A selection of T cell receptor beta chains follows, all from one sample in a study of cytomegalovirus exposure and HLA in healthy donors. Libraries were prepared by immunoSEQ multiplex PCR; TCRdb keeps only in-frame clonotypes and omits some of them. In all, the sample yields under 70,000 clones. The sequenced material came from PBMCs. These receptor sequences come from a female donor in good health and CMV-seropositive. CDR3s include the opening cysteine and the closing phenylalanine or tryptophan.

V: TRBV5-1
CDR3: CASSPDFGAKNIQYF

V: TRBV19
CDR3: CASRDRGYSNQPQHF

V: TRBV7-8
CDR3: CASSRTRDSLNNEQFF

V: TRBV7-9
CDR3: CASSLSFTEAFF

V: TRBV7-2
CDR3: CASSFGRTGYEQYF

V: TRBV28
CDR3: CASSPWTGDQPQHF

V: TRBV9
CDR3: CASSVDEGTGNTIYF

V: TRBV6-6
CDR3: CASKGGDQPQHF

V: TRBV19
CDR3: CASSGDSSYNEQFF

V: TRBV30
CDR3: CAWSAGAYGYTF

V: TRBV7-9
CDR3: CASSLEGQGSNYGYTF

V: TRBV18
CDR3: CASSPPRGGPSGNTIYF

V: TRBV23-1
CDR3: CASSQFLAGDNEQFF

V: TRBV28
CDR3: CASTRDRSRRGYTF

V: TRBV10-3
CDR3: CAISETAGANVLTF

V: TRBV11-2
CDR3: CASTAGVSYNEQFF

V: TRBV5-1
CDR3: CASTTTGLNTEAFF

V: TRBV9
CDR3: CASSSKLSEMNTEAFF

V: TRBV7-2
CDR3: CASSSLPGTGNSYNEQFF

V: TRBV28
CDR3: CASSLVLGENSPLHF

V: TRBV6-5
CDR3: CASTPAGTWDTQYF

V: TRBV5-1
CDR3: CASSSFQGNTEAFF

V: TRBV5-4
CDR3: CASSPGQGGGTIYF

V: TRBV4-3
CDR3: CASSQENRVYEQYF

V: TRBV19
CDR3: CASQTRSNQPQHF

V: TRBV7-9
CDR3: CASEGVDYGYTF

V: TRBV9
CDR3: CASTPGNTGELFF

V: TRBV6-5
CDR3: CASSYSRFSYEQYF

V: TRBV30
CDR3: CAWSTGRTEAFF

V: TRBV4-3
CDR3: CASSQEHAGGHQPQHF

V: TRBV28
CDR3: CATSGHMNTEAFF

V: TRBV5-1
CDR3: CASSPGQGGADTQYF

V: TRBV5-4
CDR3: CASSVVSGNTEAFF

V: TRBV4-2
CDR3: CASSQTENTGELFF